The TCR beta chain described here comes from a study of vaccination and CD4 T cells after COVID-19. Treatment: approximately 9-day PBMC culture with coronavirus spike peptide pools or control peptides (ViraFEST assay). With around ten days of culture completed, CD4+ T cells were isolated by negative selection. Per the germline V gene, CDR1 is WSHSY and CDR2 is SAAADI. This CDR3 contains 14 residues. The V end was cut by 4 bases, the J end by 0 bases, with 7 bases between. Study results and limitations: The authors studied relatively few convalescent patients and analyzed no early post-infection timepoints.

Notes on this clonotype: Its antigen remains unknown.

Cultured CD4+ T cells had their DNA profiled by the Oncomine TCR Beta short-read assay. TCRdb itself ran the PCR reads through MiXCR, one entry per CDR3 protein. The profile covers under 15,000 distinct CDR3 sequences, with 40% to 50% appearing a single time and approximately 15% taken by the ten largest. Sequencing was done on a sample of CD4+ T cells from blood, cultured in vitro. The source of this sequence is a human donor who had recovered from COVID-19. V and J are TRBV10-2 and TRBJ2-1; the D gene could be TRBD1 or TRBD2 (5 bases each). CDR3 sequence (DNA): TGCGCCAGCAGTGCAGGGAGCTCCTACAATGAGCAGTTCTTC. Protein: CASSAGSSYNEQFF.